This is a list of T cell receptor beta chains from one sample in a study of response to subunit inactivated influenza vaccine. TCRdb re-called the RT-PCR reads with MiXCR, one entry per CDR3 protein. The table shows about 540,000 distinct CDR3 sequences, with roughly 23% occurring only once. Separately, the same data were catalogued under a study of T cells expressing NK-cell markers.

Here the sequenced sample was CD4+ T cells sorted from PBMCs, taken roughly 12 days after vaccination. These receptors all come from a man aged 50 to 60 who received an inactivated influenza vaccine. CDR3s leave out the opening cysteine and the closing phenylalanine or tryptophan.

v_call: TRBV7-9; cdr3_aa: ASRAVATGELF
v_call: TRBV12-3/TRBV12-4; cdr3_aa: ASSLYGGPTSTDTQY
v_call: TRBV20-1; cdr3_aa: SAFKLAGGYNEQF
v_call: TRBV5-6; cdr3_aa: ASSLAMGTGTDEQY
v_call: TRBV5-1; cdr3_aa: ASSLTGRGNTIY
v_call: TRBV5-4; cdr3_aa: ASSLGQGANEQY
v_call: TRBV7-2; cdr3_aa: ASSLATGGAAGTDTQY
v_call: TRBV9; cdr3_aa: ASSSSGGARFDEQF
v_call: TRBV6-2/TRBV6-3; cdr3_aa: ASSYSIGTANSNQPQH
v_call: TRBV9; cdr3_aa: ASSVRHRTTYNEQF
v_call: TRBV20-1; cdr3_aa: SARDGARRRSYEQY
v_call: TRBV20-1; cdr3_aa: SARGWDRVDEQY
v_call: TRBV20-1; cdr3_aa: SARFDTQY
v_call: TRBV20-1; cdr3_aa: SASYRTQTDTQY
v_call: TRBV11-1; cdr3_aa: ASSLKWVESQGGGIGTEAF
v_call: TRBV20-1; cdr3_aa: SALGQHGGTDTQY
v_call: TRBV18; cdr3_aa: ASSPRYSKNEQF
v_call: TRBV20-1; cdr3_aa: SAPDKRGPGDTQY
v_call: TRBV7-8; cdr3_aa: ASSFRTGWADTQY
v_call: TRBV12-3/TRBV12-4; cdr3_aa: ASSPWTGTSSYEQY
v_call: TRBV7-9; cdr3_aa: ASSQSTSGDTQY
v_call: TRBV5-1; cdr3_aa: ASSLGPQGVREQY
v_call: TRBV11-2; cdr3_aa: ASSYWGLAVYNEQF
v_call: TRBV11-3; cdr3_aa: ASSLGAGSNTGELF
v_call: TRBV9; cdr3_aa: ASSPTRGAGLTGELF
v_call: TRBV7-2; cdr3_aa: ASSLDRQGADTQY
v_call: TRBV29-1; cdr3_aa: SVADSGSIYEQY
v_call: TRBV6-5; cdr3_aa: ASSSTMTGGYSNQPQH
v_call: TRBV29-1; cdr3_aa: SVSLVQGPQY
v_call: TRBV7-2; cdr3_aa: ASSPRGGDQPQH
v_call: TRBV15; cdr3_aa: ATAPQGGDTQY
v_call: TRBV6-5; cdr3_aa: ASSYRAVKIWDTEAF
v_call: TRBV4-1; cdr3_aa: ASSQTGESYEQY
v_call: TRBV3-1; cdr3_aa: ASTRDSMNTEAF
v_call: TRBV5-1; cdr3_aa: ASSRWARQGAQNSPLH
v_call: TRBV3-1; cdr3_aa: ASSLSGVNNEQF
v_call: TRBV15; cdr3_aa: ATSRDTGYEAF
v_call: TRBV27; cdr3_aa: ATEVPHLNEQF
v_call: TRBV20-1; cdr3_aa: SARDRPLRETQY
v_call: TRBV4-1; cdr3_aa: ASSQDSGHSDVDEQY
v_call: TRBV11-1; cdr3_aa: ASSQPLGYTQY
v_call: TRBV20-1; cdr3_aa: SASGQGISYGYT
v_call: TRBV14; cdr3_aa: ASSQGRYTGELF
v_call: TRBV10-3; cdr3_aa: AISVQGPRRGETQY
v_call: TRBV12-3/TRBV12-4; cdr3_aa: ASSFPGTEQY
v_call: TRBV20-1; cdr3_aa: SANPVSYEQY
v_call: TRBV4-1; cdr3_aa: ASSQGILVRPQH
v_call: TRBV11-2; cdr3_aa: ASSLEPHGSGYGYT
v_call: TRBV15; cdr3_aa: ATSRDHIRQPQH
v_call: TRBV28; cdr3_aa: ATAGNQETQY
v_call: TRBV20-1; cdr3_aa: SARDRKLAKNIQY
v_call: TRBV29-1; cdr3_aa: SVEIIAKNIQY
v_call: TRBV15; cdr3_aa: ATSRDIFTSGSSEQF
v_call: TRBV20-1; cdr3_aa: SASTGSGANVLT
v_call: TRBV21-1; cdr3_aa: ASSKDCTSGGYRETQY
v_call: TRBV25-1; cdr3_aa: ASSVGDTQY
v_call: TRBV5-6; cdr3_aa: ASSLGWFRENTEAF